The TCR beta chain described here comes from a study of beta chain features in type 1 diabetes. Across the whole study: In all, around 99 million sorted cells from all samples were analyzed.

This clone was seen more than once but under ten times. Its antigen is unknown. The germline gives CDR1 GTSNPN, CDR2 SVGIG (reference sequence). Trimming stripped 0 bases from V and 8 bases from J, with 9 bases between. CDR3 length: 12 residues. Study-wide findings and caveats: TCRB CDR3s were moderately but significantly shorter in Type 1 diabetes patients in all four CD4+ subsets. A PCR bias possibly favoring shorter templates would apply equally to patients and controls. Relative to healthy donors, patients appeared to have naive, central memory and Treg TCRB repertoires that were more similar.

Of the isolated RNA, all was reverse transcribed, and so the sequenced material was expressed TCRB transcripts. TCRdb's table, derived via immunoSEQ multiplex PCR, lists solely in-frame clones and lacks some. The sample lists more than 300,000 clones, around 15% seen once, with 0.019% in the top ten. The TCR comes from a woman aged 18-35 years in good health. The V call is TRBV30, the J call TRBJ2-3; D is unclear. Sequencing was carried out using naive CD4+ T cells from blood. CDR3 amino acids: CAWSVQPVTQYF. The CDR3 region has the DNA TGTGCCTGGAGTGTACAGCCAGTTACGCAGTATTTT.